These T cell receptor beta chains were read from a single sample in a study of T cell repertoires in cytomegalovirus infection. TCRdb re-analysed the reads in MiXCR, keeping a single row per CDR3 protein. Altogether a few hundred thousand distinct CDR3 sequences are present, about an eighth being singletons, with the ten largest covering 7% to 9.5%. Material: PBMCs. The receptor source for this set is a human donor in good health (CMV status not recorded). Some clones in this sample may be carry-over from other donors' samples. The CDR3 runs from the conserved cysteine through the conserved F or W. The D gene is left open where the match is weak. Clone size appears in some rows only: once, few, many, or a class for an expanded clone.

clone_size	v_call	j_call	d_call	cdr3_aa	cdr3_nt
few	TRBV4-1	TRBJ2-3	TRBD1	CASSQTRTGGLTDTQYF	TGCGCCAGCAGCCAAACCCGGACAGGGGGGTTAACAGATACGCAGTATTTT
-	TRBV20-1	TRBJ1-1	-	CSAIPRTVNTEAFF	TGCAGTGCTATCCCCCGGACGGTGAACACTGAAGCTTTCTTT
few	TRBV6-5	TRBJ2-7	TRBD1	CASSYSTGLLREQYF	TGTGCCAGCAGTTACTCGACAGGGTTATTACGCGAGCAGTACTTC
few	TRBV6-5	TRBJ2-7	-	CARTGRHSYEQYF	TGTGCCAGAACGGGACGTCACTCCTACGAGCAGTACTTC
many	TRBV12-3/TRBV12-4	TRBJ2-7	-	CASTRLPTGLYEQYF	TGTGCCAGCACCCGCCTCCCCACAGGGCTATACGAGCAGTACTTC
many	TRBV7-9	TRBJ1-2	-	CASSLPGNYGYTF	TGTGCCAGCAGCTTGCCCGGCAACTATGGCTACACCTTC
-	TRBV4-3	TRBJ2-7	-	CASSQEVLSLKEQYF	TGCGCCAGCAGCCAAGAAGTACTATCCTTGAAAGAGCAGTACTTC
few	TRBV6-2/TRBV6-3	TRBJ2-1	-	CASSRQLGSWDEQFF	TGTGCCAGCAGCCGGCAGCTGGGGAGCTGGGATGAGCAGTTCTTC
many	TRBV7-3	TRBJ2-1	-	CASSLEVSSYNEQFF	TGTGCCAGCAGCTTAGAGGTTTCCTCCTACAATGAGCAGTTCTTC
many	TRBV7-9	TRBJ2-5	-	CASSDWRRETQYF	TGTGCCAGCAGTGATTGGAGACGCGAGACCCAGTACTTC
-	TRBV6-5	TRBJ2-5	-	CASSYGRGIQETQYF	TGTGCCAGCAGTTACGGAAGAGGGATCCAAGAGACCCAGTACTTC
-	TRBV20-1	TRBJ2-3	TRBD2	CSAPLAGEMQYF	TGCAGTGCTCCGTTGGCGGGAGAAATGCAGTATTTT
many	TRBV12-3/TRBV12-4	TRBJ2-7	-	CASSLRGHSYEQYF	TGTGCCAGCAGTTTAAGGGGCCACTCCTACGAGCAGTACTTC
few	TRBV6-1	TRBJ2-1	TRBD2	CASRPLAGGHNEQFF	TGTGCCAGCAGACCACTAGCGGGGGGCCACAATGAGCAGTTCTTC
few	TRBV27	TRBJ2-5	TRBD2	CASKTSAFLETQYF	TGTGCCAGCAAGACTAGCGCTTTTTTAGAGACCCAGTACTTC
-	TRBV29-1	TRBJ2-5	-	CSVVPGNQETQYF	TGCAGCGTTGTCCCAGGGAACCAAGAGACCCAGTACTTC
few	TRBV15	TRBJ2-7	TRBD1	CATSRNRGYEQYF	TGTGCCACCAGCAGAAACAGGGGTTACGAGCAGTACTTC
-	TRBV29-1	TRBJ1-2	TRBD1	CSVGGQGDALYGYTF	TGCAGCGTGGGGGGACAGGGGGACGCCCTCTATGGCTACACCTTC
-	TRBV4-1	TRBJ1-5	-	CASSQELQGLGQPQHF	TGCGCCAGCAGCCAAGAACTGCAGGGCTTAGGTCAGCCCCAGCATTTT
-	TRBV20-1	TRBJ1-3	-	CSAPGRAGNTIYF	TGCAGTGCCCCGGGAAGGGCTGGAAACACCATATATTTT
many	TRBV6-2/TRBV6-3	TRBJ2-1	TRBD2	CASKGGRINEQFF	TGTGCCAGCAAAGGCGGGAGGATAAATGAGCAGTTCTTC
-	TRBV20-1	TRBJ2-7	TRBD2	CSARIPGLAAYEQYF	TGCAGTGCCAGAATTCCGGGACTAGCGGCCTACGAGCAGTACTTC
few	TRBV4-2	TRBJ1-2	-	CASSQALRDIYTF	TGTGCCAGCAGCCAAGCCCTTAGGGACATCTACACCTTC
few	TRBV28	TRBJ2-3	-	CASSIFSGTDTQYF	TGTGCCAGCAGTATATTTTCGGGGACAGATACGCAGTATTTT
-	TRBV14	TRBJ1-4	-	CASSPRQINEKLFF	TGTGCCAGCAGCCCCCGACAGATTAATGAAAAACTGTTTTTT
few	TRBV20-1	TRBJ2-7	-	CSARPLDQVYEQYF	TGCAGTGCTAGACCTCTAGATCAAGTCTACGAGCAGTACTTC
few	TRBV20-1	TRBJ1-5	TRBD1	CSARETLDRDNQPQHF	TGCAGTGCTAGAGAAACATTGGACAGGGACAATCAGCCCCAGCATTTT
few	TRBV20-1	TRBJ2-3	-	CSASWDTDTQYF	TGCAGTGCTAGTTGGGACACAGATACGCAGTATTTT
few	TRBV28	TRBJ2-3	TRBD1	CASRTGQGGHTQYF	TGTGCCAGCAGGACGGGACAGGGAGGTCATACGCAGTATTTT
many	TRBV7-8	TRBJ2-1	TRBD2	CASSITGTSGGVFEQFF	TGTGCCAGCAGCATCACCGGGACTAGCGGGGGGGTCTTTGAGCAGTTCTTC
many	TRBV12-3/TRBV12-4	TRBJ2-1	TRBD2	CASSLGGGVSSYNEQFF	TGTGCCAGCAGTTTAGGGGGGGGGGTTAGCTCCTACAATGAGCAGTTCTTC
-	TRBV6-2/TRBV6-3	TRBJ2-6	-	CASNFAGANVLTF	TGTGCCAGCAATTTCGCCGGGGCCAACGTCCTGACTTTC
-	TRBV20-1	TRBJ2-5	-	CSARGTGLTQYF	TGCAGTGCTAGGGGAACAGGGCTGACCCAGTACTTC
-	TRBV6-4	TRBJ2-3	TRBD1	CASSLTGMRTDTQYF	TGTGCCAGCAGCTTGACAGGGATGCGCACAGATACGCAGTATTTT
-	TRBV20-1	TRBJ1-1	-	CSASVSGGSSIVDTEAFF	TGCAGTGCTAGTGTCTCGGGGGGCAGCTCAATCGTCGACACTGAAGCTTTCTTT
many	TRBV7-2	TRBJ2-7	-	CASSLVGGRSIGEQYF	TGTGCCAGCAGCTTAGTGGGGGGGCGCAGCATCGGTGAGCAGTACTTC
-	TRBV4-1	TRBJ1-1	-	CASSQDPPGMNTEAFF	TGCGCCAGCAGCCAAGATCCACCCGGGATGAACACTGAAGCTTTCTTT
many	TRBV2	TRBJ1-1	-	CASSTTAGLNTEAFF	TGTGCCAGCAGTACGACAGCCGGGCTGAACACTGAAGCTTTCTTT
few	TRBV6-6	TRBJ2-7	TRBD2	CASSLIGTSRSEQYF	TGTGCCAGCAGCTTAATCGGGACTAGTCGATCCGAGCAGTACTTC
few	TRBV28	TRBJ2-4	-	CASTSVSAAKNIQYF	TGTGCCAGCACCTCAGTTTCGGCAGCCAAAAACATTCAGTACTTC
-	TRBV7-9	TRBJ2-2	-	CASSLLPPSAGELFF	TGTGCCAGCAGCTTACTCCCTCCTTCGGCCGGGGAGCTGTTTTTT
-	TRBV29-1	TRBJ2-5	TRBD2	CSVELAGDEETQYF	TGCAGCGTTGAACTAGCGGGAGATGAGGAGACCCAGTACTTC
few	TRBV6-5	TRBJ1-5	-	CASSPPGLSNQPQHF	TGTGCCAGCAGTCCTCCAGGGCTGAGCAATCAGCCCCAGCATTTT
many	TRBV7-2	TRBJ1-6	-	CASSLEGLGPNSPLHF	TGTGCCAGCAGCTTAGAAGGTCTGGGCCCTAATTCACCCCTCCACTTT